The T cell receptor (beta chain) described here comes from a study of T cells after yellow fever vaccination. Study summary: Preparation of the low-cell-number fractions used SMART-Seq v4 Ultra Low Input.

The CDR3 length is 16 residues. V was shortened by 5 bases and J by 6 bases, with 17 bases between the two germline ends. The germline gives CDR1 SGHVS, CDR2 FNYEAQ. From the 5' RACE reads, TCRdb called clonotypes with MiXCR, one entry per CDR3 protein. The repertoire holds hundreds of thousands of distinct CDR3 sequences, with 8% to 10% as singletons. The receptor was isolated from a man aged 18 to 30 who received the YFV17D yellow fever vaccine. Sequencing used PBMCs, obtained on the day of the first yellow fever vaccination. This chain joins TRBV7-6 and TRBJ1-6; D possibly corresponds to TRBD1 (5 bases). CDR3 DNA: TGTGCCAGCAGCCTACACCCACCCGGGGGTAATTCACCCCTCCACTTT. Its protein product is CASSLHPPGGNSPLHF.